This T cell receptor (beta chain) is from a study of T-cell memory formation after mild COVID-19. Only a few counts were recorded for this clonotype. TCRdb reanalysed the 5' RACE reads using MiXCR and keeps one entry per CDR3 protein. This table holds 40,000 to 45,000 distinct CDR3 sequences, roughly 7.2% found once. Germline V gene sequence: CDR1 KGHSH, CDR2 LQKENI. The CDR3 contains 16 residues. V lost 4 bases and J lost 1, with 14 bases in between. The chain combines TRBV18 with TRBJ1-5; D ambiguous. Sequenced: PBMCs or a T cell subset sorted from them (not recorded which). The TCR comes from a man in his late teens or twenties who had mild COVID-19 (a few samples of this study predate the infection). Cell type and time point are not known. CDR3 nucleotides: TGTGCCAGCTCACGCGGGAGAAGTGTAAGCAATCAGCCCCAGCATTTT. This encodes CASSRGRSVSNQPQHF.